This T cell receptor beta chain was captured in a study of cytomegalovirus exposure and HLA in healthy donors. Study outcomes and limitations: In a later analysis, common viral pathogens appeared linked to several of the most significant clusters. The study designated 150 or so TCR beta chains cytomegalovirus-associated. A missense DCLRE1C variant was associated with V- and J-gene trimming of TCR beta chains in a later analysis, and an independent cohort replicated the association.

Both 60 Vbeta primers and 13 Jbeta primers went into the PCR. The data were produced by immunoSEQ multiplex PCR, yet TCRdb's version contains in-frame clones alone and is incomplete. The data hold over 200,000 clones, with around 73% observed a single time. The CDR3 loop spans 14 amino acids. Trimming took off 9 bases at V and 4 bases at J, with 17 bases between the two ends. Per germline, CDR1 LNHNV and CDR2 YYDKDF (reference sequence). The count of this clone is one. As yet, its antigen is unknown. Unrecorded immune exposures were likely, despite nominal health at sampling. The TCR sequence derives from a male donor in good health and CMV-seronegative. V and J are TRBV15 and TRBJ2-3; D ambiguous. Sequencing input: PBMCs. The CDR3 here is CATGSTARADTQYF. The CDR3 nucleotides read TGTGCCACAGGTAGCACTGCACGGGCAGATACGCAGTATTTT.